A selection of T cell receptor beta chains follows, all from one sample in a study of OX40 agonist ivuxolimab in advanced cancers. Using immunoSEQ multiplex PCR, the repertoire was profiled, and TCRdb retains in-frame clones only, with some absent. The repertoire holds tens of thousands of clones, with 91% as singletons. The specimen comprised CD4+ or CD8+ T cells sorted from blood, sampled in a trial of the OX40 agonist ivuxolimab. The receptors originated from an adult with an advanced solid tumor such as melanoma, head and neck, liver or kidney cancer. The CDR3 runs from the conserved cysteine through the conserved F or W. D genes are given only for firm matches. Clone size is shown for a subset of rows, as once, few, many or a class of expanded clone.

V	J	D	size	CDR3	DNA
TRBV13	TRBJ2-3	-	-	CASSLRASTDTQYF	TGTGCCAGCAGCTTAAGGGCCAGCACAGATACGCAGTATTTT
TRBV11-2	TRBJ1-1	-	-	CASSPYPSENTEAFF	TGTGCCAGCAGCCCGTATCCGTCAGAGAACACTGAAGCTTTCTTT
TRBV19	TRBJ1-5	-	-	CASSFRELGVFSNQPQHF	TGTGCCAGTAGTTTCCGGGAGCTAGGGGTATTCAGCAATCAGCCCCAGCATTTT
TRBV6-5	TRBJ2-2	TRBD2	-	CASSQAGAGELFF	TGTGCCAGCAGCCAAGCGGGAGCCGGGGAGCTGTTTTTT
TRBV9	TRBJ1-1	-	-	CASSAEGTRNTEAFF	TGTGCCAGCAGCGCCGAGGGGACGCGGAACACTGAAGCTTTCTTT
TRBV11-3	TRBJ1-1	-	-	CASSPVAAAGAFF	TGTGCCAGCAGCCCCGTTGCGGCTGCTGGAGCTTTCTTT
TRBV6-6	TRBJ2-5	TRBD2	-	CASSYRVGGEKETQYF	TGTGCCAGCAGTTACCGGGTGGGAGGGGAAAAAGAGACCCAGTACTTC
TRBV28	TRBJ2-1	-	-	CASSLGMAETYNEQFF	TGTGCCAGCAGTTTAGGTATGGCGGAAACCTACAATGAGCAGTTCTTC
TRBV9	TRBJ1-3	-	-	CASSGAGLSSGNTIYF	TGTGCCAGCAGCGGCGCCGGACTTAGCTCTGGAAACACCATATATTTT
TRBV19	TRBJ2-7	TRBD1	-	CATRTGAEQYF	TGTGCCACCAGGACAGGAGCCGAGCAGTACTTC
TRBV7-6	TRBJ1-2	TRBD1	-	CASSPQGADGYTF	TGTGCCAGCAGCCCACAGGGGGCCGATGGCTACACCTTC
TRBV6-5	TRBJ1-1	-	few	CASSTGSPEAFF	TGTGCCAGCAGCACAGGGTCCCCTGAAGCTTTCTTT
TRBV15	TRBJ2-1	-	-	CATSNGEQFF	TGTGCCACCAGCAATGGTGAGCAGTTCTTC
TRBV2	TRBJ2-1	TRBD2	once	CASSEGGRPYNEQFF	TGTGCCAGCAGTGAAGGCGGGAGGCCCTACAATGAGCAGTTCTTC
TRBV21-1	TRBJ2-5	-	-	CASSGRDRETQYF	TGTGCCAGCAGCGGGAGGGATCGGGAGACCCAGTACTTC
TRBV7-6	TRBJ2-7	TRBD2	few	CASSSLAGGFEQYF	TGTGCCAGCAGCTCACTAGCGGGAGGCTTCGAGCAGTACTTC
TRBV27	TRBJ2-7	TRBD1	-	CASSFSGTGASEQYF	TGTGCCAGCAGTTTTTCCGGGACAGGGGCCTCCGAGCAGTACTTC
TRBV19	TRBJ2-4	TRBD1	-	CASSHRKPPGTAKNIQYF	TGTGCCAGTAGTCACCGAAAGCCCCCCGGGACAGCAAAAAACATTCAGTACTTC
TRBV4-3	TRBJ1-2	TRBD1	few	CASSLQGASHGYTF	TGCGCCAGCAGCCTACAGGGGGCCTCGCATGGCTACACCTTC
TRBV4-2	TRBJ2-7	-	-	CASSQAEGRGNSYEQYF	TGTGCCAGCAGCCAAGCAGAGGGGCGGGGAAACTCCTACGAGCAGTACTTC
TRBV7-3	TRBJ2-2	-	-	CASSPSSNTGELFF	TGTGCCAGCAGCCCTAGTTCGAACACCGGGGAGCTGTTTTTT
TRBV11-2	TRBJ1-5	TRBD1	once	CASSLSTGYENQPQHF	TGTGCCAGCAGCCTCTCGACAGGGTACGAGAATCAGCCCCAGCATTTT
TRBV4-3	TRBJ2-1	-	-	CASSHRSDNEQFF	TGCGCCAGCAGCCACCGTAGCGACAATGAGCAGTTCTTC
TRBV5-6	TRBJ2-7	-	-	CASSLRGSEQYF	TGTGCCAGCAGCTTAAGAGGTTCCGAGCAGTACTTC
TRBV16	TRBJ2-1	TRBD2	-	CASSRTSGSEEQFF	TGTGCCAGCAGCCGCACTAGCGGGAGCGAGGAGCAGTTCTTC